These 15 T cell receptor beta chains originate from one sample sequenced in a study of early T cells in non-severe SARS-CoV-2 infection (dated by TCRdb to the early 2020s). The library was obtained by 5' RACE. Data came from a NextSeq 500. Using fastp trimming at Q25 and MiXCR clonotype assembly, TCRdb reanalyzed the public sequencing data and kept in-frame beta chains. Entries are consolidated by CDR3 protein sequence, retaining the most common genes and DNA. Across this sample there are about 47,000 distinct CDR3 sequences, with roughly 10% seen only once. About 5.4% of the sample goes to the ten largest clones. Specimen: whole blood, collected at baseline. Source of these receptors: an adult who was a healthcare worker with PCR-confirmed SARS-CoV-2 infection or an uninfected control (not recorded which).

The chain employs TRBV12-3 or TRBV12-4 and TRBJ2-3; unclear D gene. This CDR3 has 11 amino acids. Trimming took 5 bases from V and 6 from J, leaving 6 bases between them. For the CDR3, the DNA is TGTGCCAGCAGTATTCTCGATACGCAGTATTTT. Its translation: CASSILDTQYF.

In its sample, this clonotype was seen many times. The chain is built from TRBV13 and TRBJ1-4, with D perhaps TRBD1 (6 bases). Trimming stripped 4 bases from V and 5 bases from J, with 14 bases between. This CDR3 is built from 15 residues. Germline-derived CDR1 and CDR2 are PRHDT and FYEKMQ (reference sequence). CDR3: CASSSQTGANEKLFF. DNA for the CDR3: TGTGCCAGCAGCTCCCAGACGGGGGCGAATGAAAAACTGTTTTTT.

The chain uses TRBV6-5 and TRBJ2-7; 9 bases agree with TRBD2. J gave up 7 bases and V 7 bases, and 8 bases lay outside the gene matches. Germline CDR1 reads MNHEY; CDR2 reads SVGAGI. This CDR3 region has 13 residues. This CDR3 is CASKAGGPREQYF. The CDR3, as DNA: TGTGCCAGCAAGGCGGGAGGGCCGAGGGAGCAGTACTTC.

V usage is TRBV7-2 and J usage is TRBJ2-3; D is ambiguous. The CDR3 has 15 residues. Germline V gene sequence: CDR1 SGHTA, CDR2 FQGNSA. The germline V and J ends were trimmed by 1 base and 2 bases, with 10 bases remaining between them. The CDR3 protein is CASSLVGTSTDTQYF. CDR3 nucleotide sequence: TGTGCCAGCAGCTTAGTTGGCACCTCCACAGATACGCAGTATTTT.

The J gene is TRBJ2-1, the V gene TRBV7-9; the D is unclear. Per the germline V gene, CDR1 is SEHNR and CDR2 is FQNEAQ (reference sequence). The CDR3 loop spans 13 amino acids. Between the trimmed V and J ends, which lost 5 bases and 7 bases, there was a span of 12 bases. The CDR3 is CASSQFVGNEQFF. CDR3 bases: TGTGCCAGCAGCCAATTCGTGGGGAATGAGCAGTTCTTC.

This chain uses TRBV7-9 with TRBJ2-1; D is ambiguous. This CDR3 is 11 amino acids long. The germline gives CDR1 SEHNR, CDR2 FQNEAQ (reference sequence). Trimming removed 3 bases at V and 6 bases at J, with 3 bases between. The CDR3 loop reads CASSFSNEQFF. Here the CDR3 DNA reads TGTGCCAGCAGCTTTAGCAATGAGCAGTTCTTC.

This chain joins TRBV2 and TRBJ1-2; 7 bases agree with TRBD1. From germline, CDR1 is SNHLY and CDR2 FYNNEI. This CDR3 has 15 amino acids. V shed 8 bases, J shed 6 bases, and the junction held 15 bases outside the gene matches. CDR3 in amino acids: CASAGQIPEKNGYTF. For the CDR3, the DNA is TGTGCCAGCGCGGGACAGATACCGGAGAAAAATGGCTACACCTTC.

This clonotype was observed many times. The rearrangement uses TRBV7-9 and TRBJ1-1; 7 bases map to TRBD1. Per the germline V gene, CDR1 is SEHNR and CDR2 is FQNEAQ (reference sequence). J gave up 3 bases and V 4 bases, and 8 bases lay outside the gene matches. This CDR3 has 15 amino acids. The CDR3 DNA is TGTGCCAGCAGCTCTAGTGACAGGGAGCACACTGAAGCTTTCTTT. Residues: CASSSSDREHTEAFF.

This clonotype was picked up a small number of times. The chain recombines TRBV5-6 with TRBJ2-5; 10 bases agree with TRBD2. The J segment lost 3 bases and the V segment lost 4 bases, leaving 3 bases of the junction unmatched. The CDR3 is 14 residues long. CDR1 SGHDT and CDR2 YYEEEE come from the germline V gene. This chain's CDR3 is CASSDSGREETQYF. CDR3 nucleotides: TGTGCCAGCAGCGACAGCGGGAGGGAAGAGACCCAGTACTTC.

V is TRBV7-9 and J is TRBJ2-5; TRBD1 matches at 9 bases. Germline-derived CDR1 and CDR2 are SEHNR and FQNEAQ (reference sequence). There are 15 residues in the CDR3. The J segment lost 5 bases and the V segment lost 1 base, leaving 5 bases of the junction unmatched. The CDR3, as DNA: TGTGCCAGCAGCTTAGGGACAGGGGTACGTGAGACCCAGTACTTC. This encodes CASSLGTGVRETQYF.

The V gene is TRBV20-1, the J gene TRBJ2-5, with D unresolved. The V gene lost 6 bases and the J gene lost 0 bases, with 11 bases spanning the gap. The germline gives CDR1 DFQATT, CDR2 SNEGSKA (reference sequence). The CDR3 loop spans 13 amino acids. Written as DNA, the CDR3 is TGCAGTGCCGATCCGGGTAACCAAGAGACCCAGTACTTC. Protein product: CSADPGNQETQYF.

This clonotype turned up a few times. The CDR3 region is CAISAGGDRTDTQYF. In DNA, the CDR3 is TGTGCCATCAGTGCCGGGGGAGATCGCACAGATACGCAGTATTTT. The chain is built from TRBV10-3 and TRBJ2-3, with a tentative D call TRBD2 (6 bases). The V gene lost 4 bases and the J gene lost 1 base, with 12 bases spanning the gap. This CDR3 is built from 15 residues. Germline V lookup: CDR1 ENHRY, CDR2 SYGVKD.

The CDR3 here is CASVRLAGAPYEQYF. The CDR3 nucleotides are TGTGCCAGCGTACGACTAGCGGGAGCGCCCTACGAGCAGTACTTC. The genes are TRBV11-2 and TRBJ2-7; 12 bases match TRBD2. Germline assignment: CDR1 SGHAT and CDR2 FQNNGV. The CDR3 is made up of 15 amino acids. V lost 8 bases to trimming and J lost 2 bases; unmatched junction nucleotides: 7. The whole variable domain, remainder taken from reference TRBV11-2 and TRBJ2-7, is EAGVAQSPRYKIIEKRQSVAFWCNPISGHATLYWYQQILGQGPKLLIQFQNNGVVDDSQLPKDRFSAERLKGVDSTLKIQPAKLEDSAVYLCASVRLAGAPYEQYFGPGTRLTVT.

Notes on this clonotype: The germline gene is not matched at one end of the junction; a read error may be the cause. This chain joins TRBV20-1 and TRBJ2-5, with 9 positions matching TRBD2. Germline assignment: CDR1 DFQATT and CDR2 SNEGSKA (reference sequence). CDR3 length equals 14 residues. CDR3 amino acids: CCASGITQSETQYF. The CDR3 bases are TGCTGTGCTAGCGGGATAACCCAATCGGAGACCCAGTACTTC.

This clonotype was picked up many times. The chain employs TRBV12-3 or TRBV12-4 and TRBJ2-2; no clear D. Trimming removed 3 bases at V and 4 bases at J, with 9 bases between. The CDR3 totals 14 residues. The chain's CDR3 is CASSFAYSTGELFF. CDR3 sequence (DNA): TGTGCCAGCAGTTTTGCATACTCCACCGGGGAGCTGTTTTTT.